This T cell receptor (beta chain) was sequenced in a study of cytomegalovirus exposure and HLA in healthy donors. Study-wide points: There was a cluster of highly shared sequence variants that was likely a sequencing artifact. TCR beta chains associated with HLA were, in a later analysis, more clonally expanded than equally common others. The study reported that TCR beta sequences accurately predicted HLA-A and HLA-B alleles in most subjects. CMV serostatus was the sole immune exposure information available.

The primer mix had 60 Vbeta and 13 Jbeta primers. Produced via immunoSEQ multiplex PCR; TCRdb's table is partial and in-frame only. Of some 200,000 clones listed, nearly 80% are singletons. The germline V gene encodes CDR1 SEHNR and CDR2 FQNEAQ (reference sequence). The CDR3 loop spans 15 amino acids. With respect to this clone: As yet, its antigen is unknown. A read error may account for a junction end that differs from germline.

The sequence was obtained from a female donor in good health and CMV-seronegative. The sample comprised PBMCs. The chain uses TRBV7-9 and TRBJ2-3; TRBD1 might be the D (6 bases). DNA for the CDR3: TGTTCCAGCAGCAACAGGGAAGAGGGGACAGATACGCAGTATTTT. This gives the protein CSSSNREEGTDTQYF.